Shown below are 8 T cell receptor beta chains from a single sample sequenced in a study of response to subunit inactivated influenza vaccine. Each CDR3 protein is one row after TCRdb ran MiXCR on the RT-PCR reads. The sample records about 780,000 distinct CDR3 sequences, under 20% being singletons. This specimen was PBMCs from blood, taken roughly 5 days after vaccination. Receptors originate from a man aged 50-59 years who received an inactivated influenza vaccine.

This clonotype was seen only a few times. V usage is TRBV12-3 or TRBV12-4 and J usage is TRBJ2-7, with 10 bases fitting TRBD1. The CDR3 contains 15 residues. The V segment lost 2 bases and the J segment 5 bases; nucleotides outside the gene matches: 6. The CDR3 reads CASSLRTGGSHEQYF. The CDR3 DNA reads TGTGCCAGCAGTTTAAGGACAGGGGGTAGCCACGAGCAGTACTTC.

The V gene is TRBV7-2, the J gene TRBJ2-1; possibly TRBD1 for D (5 bases). Trimming pared 3 bases from V and 12 bases from J, leaving 15 bases between. CDR1 SGHTA and CDR2 FQGNSA come from the germline V gene. The CDR3 runs to 13 residues. Written as DNA, the CDR3 is TGTGCCAGCAGCTTGTCCGTGACAACAGGGCAGTTCTTC. Encoded protein: CASSLSVTTGQFF.

The chain links TRBV12-3 or TRBV12-4 to TRBJ2-7; D is possibly TRBD1 or TRBD2 (5 bases each). The V end was cut by 7 bases, the J end by 3 bases, with 19 bases between. This CDR3 comprises 15 residues. This chain's CDR3 is CASTPQWDGYYEQYF. CDR3 coding DNA: TGTGCCAGCACCCCCCAGTGGGACGGATACTACGAGCAGTACTTC.

This clonotype was counted at least ten times. V is TRBV18 and J is TRBJ2-3, with D unclear. Germline V CDR1 and CDR2: KGHSH, LQKENI. Trimming took off 2 bases at V and 5 bases at J, with 11 bases between the two ends. The CDR3 runs 14 residues. CDR3 protein: CASSPSPVQDTQYF. In DNA form, the CDR3 reads TGTGCCAGCTCACCAAGTCCTGTACAAGATACGCAGTATTTT.

This rearrangement joins TRBV9 to TRBJ2-2, with D perhaps matching TRBD1 (6 bases). The CDR3 totals 16 residues. V lost 4 bases and J 0 bases, leaving 13 bases between the germline ends. The V gene's germline CDR1 is SGDLS and CDR2 YYNGEE. CDR3 nucleotides: TGTGCCAGCAGCCCGGACAGCCTAACGAACACCGGGGAGCTGTTTTTT. It encodes CASSPDSLTNTGELFF.

The chain employs TRBV6-2 or TRBV6-3 and TRBJ2-7; a weak D match, TRBD2 (5 bases). The CDR3 runs to 14 residues. V was trimmed by 2 bases and J by 3 bases, leaving 11 bases between them. Looked up from germline, CDR1 is MNHEY and CDR2 is SVGEGT. Here the CDR3 DNA reads TGTGCCAGCAGTTACCGAGGGAGTAACTACGAGCAGTACTTC. It encodes CASSYRGSNYEQYF.

This sequence joins TRBV15 and TRBJ2-3, with D perhaps TRBD1 (8 bases). CDR3 length: 15 residues. Germline CDR1 is LNHNV and CDR2 is YYDKDF (reference sequence). The ends were cut back, 5 bases at V and 4 bases at J, with 16 bases in the middle. CDR3 sequence: CATSLGQGGADTQYF. CDR3 bases: TGTGCCACCAGCCTAGGACAGGGAGGGGCAGATACGCAGTATTTT. The full variable domain, its missing parts supplied by reference TRBV15 and TRBJ2-3, is DAMVIQNPRYQVTQFGKPVTLSCSQTLNHNVMYWYQQKSSQAPKLLFHYYDKDFNNEADTPDNFQSRRPNTSFCFLDIRSPGLGDTAMYLCATSLGQGGADTQYFGPGTRLTVL.

In DNA form, the CDR3 reads TGTGCCAGCAGTTACCCCGCCTCAGGGCGGGAGGGAAGCAATGAGCAGTTCTTC. Translating gives CASSYPASGREGSNEQFF. The chain joins TRBV6-2 or TRBV6-3 to TRBJ2-1; 9 nucleotides agree with TRBD2. Looked up from germline, CDR1 is MNHEY and CDR2 is SVGEGT. This CDR3 is 18 amino acids long. V shed 2 bases and J 6 bases; nucleotides not matched to a gene: 14.